This TCR beta chain was recorded in a study of cytomegalovirus exposure and HLA in healthy donors. Overall study results and limits: The dataset shows that most TCR sequences were rare, while some public TCRs occurred in many donors. Reported performance of the classifier showed diagnosis of cytomegalovirus status with high specificity and sensitivity. A few of the chains that were CMV-associated were confirmed in vitro to be specific for CMV antigens.

These donors were members of the roughly 120-subject validation cohort, a group separate from the approximately 670-subject first cohort. CDR3 length: 13 amino acids. The trim removed 5 bases at V and 6 bases at J, leaving 4 bases unmatched. Germline CDR1 SGHVS, CDR2 FQNEAQ. Worth noting for this clone: Its antigen is unknown.

Produced via immunoSEQ multiplex PCR; TCRdb's table is partial and in-frame only. The repertoire holds 250,000 to 350,000 clones, with 75% to 90% as singletons. The receptor was isolated from a woman aged 18-30 years in good health and CMV-seronegative. The specimen sequenced was PBMCs. J is TRBJ1-1 and V is TRBV7-8, with 9 bases identical to TRBD1. CDR3 region: CASSRGQGSEAFF. As DNA, the CDR3 is TGTGCCAGCAGCAGAGGACAGGGGTCTGAAGCTTTCTTT. Together with reference TRBV7-8 and TRBJ1-1, the CDR3 gives the full variable domain: GAGVSQSPRYKVAKRGQDVALRCDPISGHVSLFWYQQALGQGPEFLTYFQNEAQLDKSGLPSDRFFAERPEGSVSTLKIQRTQQEDSAVYLCASSRGQGSEAFFGQGTRLTVV.